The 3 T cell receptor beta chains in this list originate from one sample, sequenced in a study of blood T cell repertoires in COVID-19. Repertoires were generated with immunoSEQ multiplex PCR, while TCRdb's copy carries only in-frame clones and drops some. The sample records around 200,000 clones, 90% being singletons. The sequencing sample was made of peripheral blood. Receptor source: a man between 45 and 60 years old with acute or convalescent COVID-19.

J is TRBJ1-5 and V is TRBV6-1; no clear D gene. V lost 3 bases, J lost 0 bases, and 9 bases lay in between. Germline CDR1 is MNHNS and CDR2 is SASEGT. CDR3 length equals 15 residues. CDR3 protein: CASSEGSHSNQPQHF. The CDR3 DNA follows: TGTGCCAGCAGTGAGGGCAGCCATAGCAATCAGCCCCAGCATTTT.

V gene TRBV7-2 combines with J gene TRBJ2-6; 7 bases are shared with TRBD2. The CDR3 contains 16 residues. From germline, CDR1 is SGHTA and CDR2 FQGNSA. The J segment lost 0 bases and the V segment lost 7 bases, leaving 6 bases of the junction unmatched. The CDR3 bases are TGTGCCAGCAATTTAGCGGGCCGCTCTGGGGCCAACGTCCTGACTTTC. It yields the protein CASNLAGRSGANVLTF.

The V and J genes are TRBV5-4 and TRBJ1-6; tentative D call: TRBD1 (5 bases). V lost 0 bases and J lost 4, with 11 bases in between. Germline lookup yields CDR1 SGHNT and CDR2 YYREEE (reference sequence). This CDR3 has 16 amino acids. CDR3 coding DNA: TGTGCCAGCAGCTTGGGCAGGGAAAAATATAATTCACCCCTCCACTTT. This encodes CASSLGREKYNSPLHF.